The TCR beta chain under discussion was sequenced for a study of shared clonotypes between healthy human individuals. About the research overall: CD4 naive cells filled three plates per donor, CD4 memory three, CD8 naive two and CD8 memory one.

Produced via immunoSEQ multiplex PCR; TCRdb's table is partial and in-frame only. Of around 2.5 million clones in the sample, 93% were seen once. CDR1 MGHDK and CDR2 SYGVNS come from the germline V gene. V lost 6 bases to trimming and J lost 0 bases; unmatched junction nucleotides: 0. This CDR3 has 14 residues. The receptor comes from a young man in good health. Some clones in this sample may be carry-over from other donors' samples. The sample was naive CD4+ T cells from PBMCs. The subset is: CD45RA+ positively selected. V usage is TRBV25-1 and J usage is TRBJ2-3; 10 nucleotides match TRBD2. CDR3 region: CASRTSGSTDTQYF. CDR3 coding DNA: TGTGCCAGCAGGACTAGCGGGAGCACAGATACGCAGTATTTT.